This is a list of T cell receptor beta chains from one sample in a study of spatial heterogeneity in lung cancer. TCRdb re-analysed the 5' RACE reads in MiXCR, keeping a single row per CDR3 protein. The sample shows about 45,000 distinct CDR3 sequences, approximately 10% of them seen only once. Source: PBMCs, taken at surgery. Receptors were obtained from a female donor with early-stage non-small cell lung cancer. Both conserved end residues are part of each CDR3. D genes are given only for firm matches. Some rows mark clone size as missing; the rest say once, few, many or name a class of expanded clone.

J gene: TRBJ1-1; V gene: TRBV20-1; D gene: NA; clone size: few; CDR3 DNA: TGCAGTGCTAGAGCGACAGGTTGGACTGAAGCTTTCTTT; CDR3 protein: CSARATGWTEAFF
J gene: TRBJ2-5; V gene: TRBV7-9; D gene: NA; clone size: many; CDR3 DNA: TGTGCCAGCGGAACTATGGGCTACCAAGAGTCCCAGTACTTC; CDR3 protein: CASGTMGYQESQYF
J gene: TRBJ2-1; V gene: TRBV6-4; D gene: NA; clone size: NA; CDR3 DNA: TGTGCCAGCAGTGACTTTGCATACAATGAGCAGTTCTTC; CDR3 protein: CASSDFAYNEQFF
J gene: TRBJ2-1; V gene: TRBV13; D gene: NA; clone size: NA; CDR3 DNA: TGTGCCAGCAGCTCCCGCGAGGCGCCCCCTCGAAACAATGAGCAGTTCTTC; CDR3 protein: CASSSREAPPRNNEQFF
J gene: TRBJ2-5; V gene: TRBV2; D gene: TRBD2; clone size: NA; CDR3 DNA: TGTGCCAGCAGTAATAGCGGGGGGTACCAAGAGACCCAGTACTTC; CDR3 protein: CASSNSGGYQETQYF
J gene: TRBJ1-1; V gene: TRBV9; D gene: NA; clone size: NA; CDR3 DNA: TGTGCCAGCAGCGTAGGGCACTTGAACACTGAAGCTTTCTTT; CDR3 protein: CASSVGHLNTEAFF
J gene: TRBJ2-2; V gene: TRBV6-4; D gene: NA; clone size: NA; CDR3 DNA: TGTGCCAGCAGTGACGGGGACACCGGGGAGCTGTTTTTT; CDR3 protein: CASSDGDTGELFF
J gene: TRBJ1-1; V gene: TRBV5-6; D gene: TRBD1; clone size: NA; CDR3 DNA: TGTGCCAGCAGCCCCGGGACAGATCCTGAAGCTTTCTTT; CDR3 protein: CASSPGTDPEAFF
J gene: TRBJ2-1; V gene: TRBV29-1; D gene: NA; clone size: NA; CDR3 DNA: TGCAGCGTTGAACCCTCGCCCCCGTCGGAGCAGTTCTTC; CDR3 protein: CSVEPSPPSEQFF
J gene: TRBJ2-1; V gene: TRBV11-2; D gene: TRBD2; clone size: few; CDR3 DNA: TGTGCCAGCAGCTTAGAACGTACTAGCGGGGGGACCGATGAGCAGTTCTTC; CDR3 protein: CASSLERTSGGTDEQFF
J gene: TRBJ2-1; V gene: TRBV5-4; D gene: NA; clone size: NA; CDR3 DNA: TGTGCCAGCAGCTTTCAAGACTTCAACAATGAGCAGTTCTTC; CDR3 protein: CASSFQDFNNEQFF
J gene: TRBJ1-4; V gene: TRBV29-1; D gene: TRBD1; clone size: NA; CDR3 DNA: TGCAGCGTCCGTACAGGGGTAGAAAAACTGTTTTTT; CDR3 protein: CSVRTGVEKLFF
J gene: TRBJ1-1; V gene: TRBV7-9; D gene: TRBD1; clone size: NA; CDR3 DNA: TGTGCCAGCAGCCCCCGCCGGGACAGTAACACTGAAGCTTTCTTT; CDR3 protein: CASSPRRDSNTEAFF
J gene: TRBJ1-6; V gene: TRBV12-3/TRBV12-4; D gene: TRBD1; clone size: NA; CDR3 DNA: TGTGCCAGCATACCCGGACAGGGCCGGGGGGCACCCCTCCACTTT; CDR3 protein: CASIPGQGRGAPLHF
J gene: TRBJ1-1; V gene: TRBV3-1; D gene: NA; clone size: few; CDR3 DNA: TGTGCCAGCAGCCCCTCCCTTCAATTGAACACTGAAGCTTTCTTT; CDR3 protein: CASSPSLQLNTEAFF
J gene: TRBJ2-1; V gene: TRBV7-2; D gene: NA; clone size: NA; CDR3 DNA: TGTGCCAGCAGCTTAGGAGGGGGGGCATCCTACAATGAGCAGTTCTTC; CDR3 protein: CASSLGGGASYNEQFF
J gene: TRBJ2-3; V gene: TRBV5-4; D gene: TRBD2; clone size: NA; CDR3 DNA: TGTGCCAGCAGCCACCCACTAGCGGGCACCACAGATACGCAGTATTTT; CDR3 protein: CASSHPLAGTTDTQYF
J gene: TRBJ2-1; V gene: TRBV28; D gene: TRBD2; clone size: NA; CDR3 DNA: TGTGCCAGCAGCCCGACTAGCGGGGGGGCTAGGGAGCAGTTCTTC; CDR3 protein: CASSPTSGGAREQFF
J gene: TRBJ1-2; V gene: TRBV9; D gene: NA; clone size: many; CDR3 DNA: TGTGCCAGCAGCGGAATAGACGGCCACTATGGCTACACCTTC; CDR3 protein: CASSGIDGHYGYTF
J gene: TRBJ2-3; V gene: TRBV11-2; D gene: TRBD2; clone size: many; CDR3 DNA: TGTGCCAGCAGCTTCGTAACGGGGGGGCCAGATACGCAGTATTTT; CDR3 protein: CASSFVTGGPDTQYF
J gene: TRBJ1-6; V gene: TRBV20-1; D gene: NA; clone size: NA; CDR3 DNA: TGCAGTGCTCACTCGGGACGGGAGTTAAGAGGTTCACCCCTCCACTTT; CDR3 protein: CSAHSGRELRGSPLHF
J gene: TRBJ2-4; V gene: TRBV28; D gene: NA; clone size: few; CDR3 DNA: TGTGCCAGCAGTTTATCGTTCCGGCCTACGGACATTCAGTACTTC; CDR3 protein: CASSLSFRPTDIQYF
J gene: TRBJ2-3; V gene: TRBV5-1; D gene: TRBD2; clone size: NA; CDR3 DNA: TGCGCCAGCAGCTTGGAAGCGGGGGGAACAGATACGCAGTATTTT; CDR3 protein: CASSLEAGGTDTQYF
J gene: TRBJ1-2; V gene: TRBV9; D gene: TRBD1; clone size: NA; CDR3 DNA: TGTGCCAGCAGCGTCGGGACAGGTGGAGGCTACACCTTC; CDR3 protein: CASSVGTGGGYTF
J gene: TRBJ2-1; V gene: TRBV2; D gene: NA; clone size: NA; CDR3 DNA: TGTGCCAGCACCAAAACCGGGACCCCGAGCTCCTACAATGAGCAGTTCTTC; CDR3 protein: CASTKTGTPSSYNEQFF
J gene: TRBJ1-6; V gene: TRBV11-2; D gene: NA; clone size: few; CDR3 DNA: TGTGCCAGCAGCTTAGAAGGACCCCTCCACTTT; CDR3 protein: CASSLEGPLHF
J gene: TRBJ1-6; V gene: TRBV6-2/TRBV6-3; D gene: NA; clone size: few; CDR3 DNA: TGTGCCAGCAGTTTCGACAGAGGAAATTCACCCCTCCACTTT; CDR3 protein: CASSFDRGNSPLHF
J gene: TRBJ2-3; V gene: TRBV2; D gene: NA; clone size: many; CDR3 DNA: TGTGCCAGCAGTGAGGTTTCAGCGGTGGATACGCAGTATTTT; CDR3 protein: CASSEVSAVDTQYF
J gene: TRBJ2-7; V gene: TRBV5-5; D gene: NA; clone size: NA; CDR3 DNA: TGTGCCAGCAGCTTTAATACCGGGGGCTACGAGCAGTACTTC; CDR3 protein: CASSFNTGGYEQYF
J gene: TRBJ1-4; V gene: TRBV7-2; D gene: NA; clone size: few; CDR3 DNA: TGTGCCAGCAGCCCGACTAGACCTGCAACTAATGAAAAACTGTTTTTT; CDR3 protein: CASSPTRPATNEKLFF
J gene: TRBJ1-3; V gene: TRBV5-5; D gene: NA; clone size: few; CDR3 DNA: TGTGCCAGCACCCTCGGGTTCTCTGGAAACACCATATATTTT; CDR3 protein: CASTLGFSGNTIYF
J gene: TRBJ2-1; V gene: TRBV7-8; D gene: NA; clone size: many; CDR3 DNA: TGTGCCAGCAGCCCTTACAGGGCAGGGTCCTACAATGAGCAGTTCTTC; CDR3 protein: CASSPYRAGSYNEQFF
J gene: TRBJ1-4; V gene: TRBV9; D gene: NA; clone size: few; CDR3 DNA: TGTGCCAGCAGCGTGGGAATGGGGCTTAATGAAAAACTGTTTTTT; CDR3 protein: CASSVGMGLNEKLFF
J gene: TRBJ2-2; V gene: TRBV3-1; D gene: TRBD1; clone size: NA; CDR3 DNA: TGTGCCAGCAGCCAGACAGGGCAAACCGGGGAGCTGTTTTTT; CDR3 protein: CASSQTGQTGELFF
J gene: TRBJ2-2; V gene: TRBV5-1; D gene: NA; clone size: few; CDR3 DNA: TGCGCCAGCAGCCCGCGGGGACAGCAGAACACCGGGGAGCTGTTTTTT; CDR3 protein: CASSPRGQQNTGELFF
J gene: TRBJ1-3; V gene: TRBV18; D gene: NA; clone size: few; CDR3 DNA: TGTGCCAGCTCACCAAGCACGCCGAGAAACACCATATATTTT; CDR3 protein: CASSPSTPRNTIYF
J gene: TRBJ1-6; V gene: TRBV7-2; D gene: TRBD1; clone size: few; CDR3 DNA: TGTGCCAGCAGCTTAGAACGGGCAGGGGGTAATTCACCCCTCCACTTT; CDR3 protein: CASSLERAGGNSPLHF
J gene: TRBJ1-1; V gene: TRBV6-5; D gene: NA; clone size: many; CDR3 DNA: TGTGCCAGCAGTTACTCGACCACCACGGAAGCTTTCTTT; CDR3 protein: CASSYSTTTEAFF
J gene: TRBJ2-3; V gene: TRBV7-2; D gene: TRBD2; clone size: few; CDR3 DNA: TGTGCCAGCAGCTTGGGGACTAGCGGGGCTACTAGCACAGATACGCAGTATTTT; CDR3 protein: CASSLGTSGATSTDTQYF
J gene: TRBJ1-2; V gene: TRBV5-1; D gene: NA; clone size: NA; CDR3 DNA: TGCGCCAGCAGCTTGGAAGGGGTCGCCTATGGCTACACCTTC; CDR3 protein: CASSLEGVAYGYTF
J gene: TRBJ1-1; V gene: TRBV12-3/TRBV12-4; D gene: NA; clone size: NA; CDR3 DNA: TGTGCCAGCAGAACAGGGTCGAGCACTGAAGCTTTCTTT; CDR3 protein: CASRTGSSTEAFF
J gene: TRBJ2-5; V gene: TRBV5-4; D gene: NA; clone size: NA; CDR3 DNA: TGTGCCAGCAGCCCACCCTCCCACGGGGTAGCACAAGAGACCCAGTACTTC; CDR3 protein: CASSPPSHGVAQETQYF